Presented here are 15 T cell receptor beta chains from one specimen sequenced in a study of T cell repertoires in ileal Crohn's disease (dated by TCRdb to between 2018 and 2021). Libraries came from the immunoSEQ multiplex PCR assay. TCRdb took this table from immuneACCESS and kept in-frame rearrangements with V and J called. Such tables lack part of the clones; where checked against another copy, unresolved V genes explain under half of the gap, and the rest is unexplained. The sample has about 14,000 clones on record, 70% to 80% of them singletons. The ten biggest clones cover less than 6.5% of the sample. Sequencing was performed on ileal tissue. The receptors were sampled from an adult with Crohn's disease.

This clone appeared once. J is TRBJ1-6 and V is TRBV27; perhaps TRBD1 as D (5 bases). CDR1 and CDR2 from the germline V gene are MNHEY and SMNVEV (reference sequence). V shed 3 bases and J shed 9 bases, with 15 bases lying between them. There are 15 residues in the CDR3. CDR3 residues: CASSFGGVRISPLHF. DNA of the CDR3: TGTGCCAGCAGTTTCGGGGGGGTTCGGATTTCACCCCTCCACTTT.

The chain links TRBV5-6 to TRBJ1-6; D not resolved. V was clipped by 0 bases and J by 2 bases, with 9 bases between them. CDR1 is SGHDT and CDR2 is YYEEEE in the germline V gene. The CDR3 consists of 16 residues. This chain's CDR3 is CASSLAGGTYNSPLHF. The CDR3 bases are TGTGCCAGCAGCTTGGCGGGAGGGACCTATAATTCACCCCTCCACTTT.

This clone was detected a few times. CDR3 sequence reads: CASSLDQNNYGYTF. In DNA, the CDR3 is TGTGCCAGCAGCTTAGACCAGAATAACTATGGCTACACCTTC. The chain uses TRBV7-2 and TRBJ1-2; no clear D gene. V dropped 1 base and J dropped 1 base, with 7 bases sitting between them. CDR1 is SGHTA, CDR2 FQGNSA, per germline. This CDR3 is 14 amino acids long.

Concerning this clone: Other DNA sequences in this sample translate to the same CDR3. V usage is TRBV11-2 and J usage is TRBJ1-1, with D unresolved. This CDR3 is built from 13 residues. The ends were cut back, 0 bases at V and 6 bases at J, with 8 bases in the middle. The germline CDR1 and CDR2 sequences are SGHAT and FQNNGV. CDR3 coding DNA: TGTGCCAGCAGCTTAGAAGGGCCTCCTGAAGCTTTCTTT. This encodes CASSLEGPPEAFF.

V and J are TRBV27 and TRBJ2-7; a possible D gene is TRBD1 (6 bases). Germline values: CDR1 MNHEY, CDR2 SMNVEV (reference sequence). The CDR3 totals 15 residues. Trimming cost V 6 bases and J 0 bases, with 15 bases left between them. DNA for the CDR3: TGTGCCAGCAGGCCGTACAGGGTGGGCTCCTACGAGCAGTACTTC. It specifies CASRPYRVGSYEQYF.

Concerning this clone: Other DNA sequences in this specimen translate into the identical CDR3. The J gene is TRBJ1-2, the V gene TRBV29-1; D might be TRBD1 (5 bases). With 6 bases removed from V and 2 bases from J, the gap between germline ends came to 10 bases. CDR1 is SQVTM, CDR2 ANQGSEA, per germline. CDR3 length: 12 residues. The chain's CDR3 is CSVGDSNYGYTF. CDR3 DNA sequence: TGCAGCGTAGGGGACTCGAACTATGGCTACACCTTC.

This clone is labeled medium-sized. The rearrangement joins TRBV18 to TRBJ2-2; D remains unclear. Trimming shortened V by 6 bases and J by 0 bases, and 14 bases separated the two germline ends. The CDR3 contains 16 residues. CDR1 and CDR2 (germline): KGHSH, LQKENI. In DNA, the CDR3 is TGTGCCAGCTCCCCCCAAAGGCTTGCGAACACCGGGGAGCTGTTTTTT. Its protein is CASSPQRLANTGELFF.

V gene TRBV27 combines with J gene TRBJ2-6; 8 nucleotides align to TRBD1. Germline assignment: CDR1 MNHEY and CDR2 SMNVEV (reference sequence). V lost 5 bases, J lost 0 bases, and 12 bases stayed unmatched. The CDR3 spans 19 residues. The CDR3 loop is CASSERLQGGNSGANVLTF. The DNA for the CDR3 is TGTGCCAGCAGTGAAAGATTACAGGGGGGAAACTCTGGGGCCAACGTCCTGACTTTC. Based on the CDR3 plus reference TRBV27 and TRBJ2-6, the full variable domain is EAQVTQNPRYLITVTGKKLTVTCSQNMNHEYMSWYRQDPGLGLRQIYYSMNVEVTDKGDVPEGYKVSRKEKRNFPLILESPSPNQTSLYFCASSERLQGGNSGANVLTFGAGSRLTVL.

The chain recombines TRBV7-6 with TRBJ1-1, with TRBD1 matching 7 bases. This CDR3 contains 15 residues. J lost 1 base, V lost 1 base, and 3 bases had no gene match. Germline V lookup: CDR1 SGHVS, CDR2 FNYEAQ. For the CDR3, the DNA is TGTGCCAGCAGCTTAGTAGGGACAGAGAACACTGAAGCTTTCTTT. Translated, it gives CASSLVGTENTEAFF.

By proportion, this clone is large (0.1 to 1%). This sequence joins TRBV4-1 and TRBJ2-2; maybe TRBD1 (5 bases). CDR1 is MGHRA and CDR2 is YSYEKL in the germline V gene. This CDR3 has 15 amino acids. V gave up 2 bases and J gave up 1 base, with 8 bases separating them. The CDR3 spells CASSQPGLNTGELFF. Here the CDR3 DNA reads TGCGCCAGCAGCCAACCAGGGCTGAACACCGGGGAGCTGTTTTTT.

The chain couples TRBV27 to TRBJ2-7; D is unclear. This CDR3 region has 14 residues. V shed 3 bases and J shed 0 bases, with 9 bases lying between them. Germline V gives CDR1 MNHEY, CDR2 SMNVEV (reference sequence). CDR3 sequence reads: CASSLFFPSYEQYF. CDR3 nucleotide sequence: TGTGCCAGCAGTTTGTTCTTTCCCTCCTACGAGCAGTACTTC.

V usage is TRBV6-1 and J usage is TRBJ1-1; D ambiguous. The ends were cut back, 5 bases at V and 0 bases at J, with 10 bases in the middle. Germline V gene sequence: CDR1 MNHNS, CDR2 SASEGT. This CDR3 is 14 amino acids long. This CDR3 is CASSLYQVNTEAFF. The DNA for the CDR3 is TGTGCCAGCAGTCTATACCAGGTGAACACTGAAGCTTTCTTT.

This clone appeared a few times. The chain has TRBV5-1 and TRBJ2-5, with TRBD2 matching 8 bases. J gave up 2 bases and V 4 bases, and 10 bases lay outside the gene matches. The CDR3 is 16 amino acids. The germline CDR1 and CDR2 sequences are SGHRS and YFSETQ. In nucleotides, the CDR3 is TGCGCCAGCAGCCCCGGGGTAGCGGGGCGTCAAGAGACCCAGTACTTC. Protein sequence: CASSPGVAGRQETQYF.

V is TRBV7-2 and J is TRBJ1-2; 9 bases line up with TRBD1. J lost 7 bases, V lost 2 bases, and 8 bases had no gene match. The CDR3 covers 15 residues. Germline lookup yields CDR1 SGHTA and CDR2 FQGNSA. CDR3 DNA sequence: TGTGCCAGCAGCTTAAGTAGAGGGACAGGGTTTGGCTACACCTTC. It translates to CASSLSRGTGFGYTF.

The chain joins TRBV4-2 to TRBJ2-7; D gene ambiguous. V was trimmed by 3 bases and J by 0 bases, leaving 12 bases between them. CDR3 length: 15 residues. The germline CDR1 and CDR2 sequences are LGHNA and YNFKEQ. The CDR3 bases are TGTGCCAGCAGCCAGAGGAGAGAGAGCTCCTACGAGCAGTACTTC. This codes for CASSQRRESSYEQYF.